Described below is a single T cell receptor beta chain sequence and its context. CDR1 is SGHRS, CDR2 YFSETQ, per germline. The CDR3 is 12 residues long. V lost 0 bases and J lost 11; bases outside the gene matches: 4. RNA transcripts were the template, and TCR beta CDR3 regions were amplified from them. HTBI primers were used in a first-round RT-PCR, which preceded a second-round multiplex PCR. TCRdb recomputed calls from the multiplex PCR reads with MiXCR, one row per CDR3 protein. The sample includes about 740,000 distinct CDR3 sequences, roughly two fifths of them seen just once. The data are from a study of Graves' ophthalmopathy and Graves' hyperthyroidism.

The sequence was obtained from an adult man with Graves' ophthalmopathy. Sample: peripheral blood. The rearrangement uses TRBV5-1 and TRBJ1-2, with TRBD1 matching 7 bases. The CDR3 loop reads CASSLAGQLYTF. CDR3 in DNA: TGCGCCAGCAGCTTGGCGGGACAGCTATACACCTTC.